This is a list of T cell receptor beta chains from one sample in a study of T cells in Graves' hyperthyroidism and ophthalmopathy. MiXCR was run by TCRdb on the multiplex PCR reads, yielding one entry per CDR3 protein. This table holds some 500,000 distinct CDR3 sequences, approximately 25% found once. Sample: blood. The receptors originated from a woman between 25 and 40 years old with Graves' ophthalmopathy. Each CDR3 is given without its conserved first and last residue. Clone size, where shown, is once, few, many, or a class for clones that have expanded.

abundance: many
v_gene: TRBV30
j_gene: TRBJ1-5
len: 13
CDR3aa: AWSEADCRVEPQH

abundance: many
v_gene: TRBV29-1
j_gene: TRBJ1-2
len: 10
CDR3aa: SAPQGAYGYT

abundance: many
v_gene: TRBV6-1
j_gene: TRBJ2-4
len: 15
CDR3aa: ASSEGPGYPAKNIQY

abundance: .
v_gene: TRBV28
j_gene: TRBJ2-7
len: 9
CDR3aa: ASKDREEQY

abundance: many
v_gene: TRBV15
j_gene: TRBJ2-7
len: 15
CDR3aa: ATSVLWTRSDIYEQY

abundance: many
v_gene: TRBV27
j_gene: TRBJ2-2
len: 14
CDR3aa: ASSFTTGTLTGELF

abundance: .
v_gene: TRBV28
j_gene: TRBJ2-7
len: 11
CDR3aa: ASTYRGPYEQY

abundance: many
v_gene: TRBV11-2
j_gene: TRBJ2-7
len: 12
CDR3aa: ASSPGLALYEQY

abundance: many
v_gene: TRBV7-9
j_gene: TRBJ2-2
len: 12
CDR3aa: ASSGSYRAGELF

abundance: many
v_gene: TRBV24-1
j_gene: TRBJ1-1
len: 16
CDR3aa: ATPKGGGQGPLNTEAF

abundance: .
v_gene: TRBV29-1
j_gene: TRBJ1-1
len: 11
CDR3aa: SVEGVPNTEAF

abundance: .
v_gene: TRBV6-2/TRBV6-3
j_gene: TRBJ2-7
len: 12
CDR3aa: ASILAGGSYEQY

abundance: .
v_gene: TRBV5-1
j_gene: TRBJ1-1
len: 11
CDR3aa: ASSLEGVAEAF

abundance: many
v_gene: TRBV29-1
j_gene: TRBJ1-1
len: 12
CDR3aa: SVRQGARDTEAF

abundance: many
v_gene: TRBV7-8
j_gene: TRBJ2-7
len: 12
CDR3aa: ASSIQGAVYEQY

abundance: .
v_gene: TRBV6-1
j_gene: TRBJ2-2
len: 12
CDR3aa: ASRPPTGSGELF

abundance: many
v_gene: TRBV12-3/TRBV12-4
j_gene: TRBJ1-2
len: 11
CDR3aa: ASSPGTPSGYT

abundance: many
v_gene: TRBV20-1
j_gene: TRBJ1-5
len: 13
CDR3aa: SAGTQLRYNQPQH

abundance: many
v_gene: TRBV30
j_gene: TRBJ2-4
len: 10
CDR3aa: AWSAGTARRY

abundance: .
v_gene: TRBV13
j_gene: TRBJ2-2
len: 10
CDR3aa: ASSERTGELF

abundance: many
v_gene: TRBV20-1
j_gene: TRBJ1-5
len: 10
CDR3aa: SAPDRGQPQH

abundance: .
v_gene: TRBV30
j_gene: TRBJ2-7
len: 11
CDR3aa: ALGTGGEYEQY

abundance: many
v_gene: TRBV6-1
j_gene: TRBJ2-5
len: 12
CDR3aa: ASSDVVPNETQY

abundance: many
v_gene: TRBV2
j_gene: TRBJ1-6
len: 13
CDR3aa: ASSDLRDYNSPLH

abundance: once
v_gene: TRBV11-1
j_gene: TRBJ1-3
len: 15
CDR3aa: ASSSTPGQLSGNTIY

abundance: .
v_gene: TRBV6-1
j_gene: TRBJ1-2
len: 13
CDR3aa: ASSPRAGGDYGYT

abundance: many
v_gene: TRBV10-3
j_gene: TRBJ2-7
len: 14
CDR3aa: AISEFGQGFIDEQY

abundance: few
v_gene: TRBV5-1
j_gene: TRBJ2-4
len: 14
CDR3aa: ASSLGTSGGLDIKY